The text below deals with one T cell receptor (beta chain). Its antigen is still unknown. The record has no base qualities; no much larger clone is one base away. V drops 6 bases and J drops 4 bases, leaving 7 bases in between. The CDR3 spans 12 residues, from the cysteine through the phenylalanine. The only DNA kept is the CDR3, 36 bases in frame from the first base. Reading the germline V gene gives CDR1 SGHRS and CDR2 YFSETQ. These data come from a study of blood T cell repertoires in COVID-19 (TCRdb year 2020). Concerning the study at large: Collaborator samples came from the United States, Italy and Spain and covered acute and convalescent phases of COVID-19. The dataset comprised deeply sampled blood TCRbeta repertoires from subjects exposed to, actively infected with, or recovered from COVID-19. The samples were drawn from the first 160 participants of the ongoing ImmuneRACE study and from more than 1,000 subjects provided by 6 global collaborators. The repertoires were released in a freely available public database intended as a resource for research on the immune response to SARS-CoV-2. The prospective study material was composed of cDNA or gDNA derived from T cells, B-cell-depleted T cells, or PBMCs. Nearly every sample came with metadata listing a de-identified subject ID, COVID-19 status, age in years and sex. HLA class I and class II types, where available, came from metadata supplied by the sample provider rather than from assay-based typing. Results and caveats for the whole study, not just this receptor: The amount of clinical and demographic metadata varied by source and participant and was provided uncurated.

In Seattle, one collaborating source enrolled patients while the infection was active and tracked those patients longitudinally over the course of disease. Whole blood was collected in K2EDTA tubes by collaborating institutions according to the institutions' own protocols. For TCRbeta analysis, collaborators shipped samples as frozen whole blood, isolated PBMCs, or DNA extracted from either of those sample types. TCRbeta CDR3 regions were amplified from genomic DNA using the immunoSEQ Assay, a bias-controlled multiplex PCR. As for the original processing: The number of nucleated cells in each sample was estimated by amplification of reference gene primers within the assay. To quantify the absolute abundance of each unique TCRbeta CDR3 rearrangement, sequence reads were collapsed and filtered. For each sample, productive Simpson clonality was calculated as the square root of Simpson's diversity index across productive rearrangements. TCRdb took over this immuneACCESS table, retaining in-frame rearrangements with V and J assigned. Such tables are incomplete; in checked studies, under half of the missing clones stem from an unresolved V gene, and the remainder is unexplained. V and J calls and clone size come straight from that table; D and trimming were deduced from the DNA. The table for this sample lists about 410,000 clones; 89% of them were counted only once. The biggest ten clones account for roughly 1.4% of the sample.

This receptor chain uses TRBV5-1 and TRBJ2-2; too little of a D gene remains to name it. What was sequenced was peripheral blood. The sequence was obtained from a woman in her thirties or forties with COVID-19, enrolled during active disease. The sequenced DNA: TGCGCCAGCAACGCGATCACCGGGGAGCTGTTTTTT. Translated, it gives CASNAITGELFF. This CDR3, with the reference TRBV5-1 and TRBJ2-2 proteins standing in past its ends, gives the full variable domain KAGVTQTPRYLIKTRGQQVTLSCSPISGHRSVSWYQQTPGQGLQFLFEYFSETQRNKGNFPGRFSGRQFSNSRSEMNVSTLELGDSALYLCASNAITGELFFGEGSRLTVL.